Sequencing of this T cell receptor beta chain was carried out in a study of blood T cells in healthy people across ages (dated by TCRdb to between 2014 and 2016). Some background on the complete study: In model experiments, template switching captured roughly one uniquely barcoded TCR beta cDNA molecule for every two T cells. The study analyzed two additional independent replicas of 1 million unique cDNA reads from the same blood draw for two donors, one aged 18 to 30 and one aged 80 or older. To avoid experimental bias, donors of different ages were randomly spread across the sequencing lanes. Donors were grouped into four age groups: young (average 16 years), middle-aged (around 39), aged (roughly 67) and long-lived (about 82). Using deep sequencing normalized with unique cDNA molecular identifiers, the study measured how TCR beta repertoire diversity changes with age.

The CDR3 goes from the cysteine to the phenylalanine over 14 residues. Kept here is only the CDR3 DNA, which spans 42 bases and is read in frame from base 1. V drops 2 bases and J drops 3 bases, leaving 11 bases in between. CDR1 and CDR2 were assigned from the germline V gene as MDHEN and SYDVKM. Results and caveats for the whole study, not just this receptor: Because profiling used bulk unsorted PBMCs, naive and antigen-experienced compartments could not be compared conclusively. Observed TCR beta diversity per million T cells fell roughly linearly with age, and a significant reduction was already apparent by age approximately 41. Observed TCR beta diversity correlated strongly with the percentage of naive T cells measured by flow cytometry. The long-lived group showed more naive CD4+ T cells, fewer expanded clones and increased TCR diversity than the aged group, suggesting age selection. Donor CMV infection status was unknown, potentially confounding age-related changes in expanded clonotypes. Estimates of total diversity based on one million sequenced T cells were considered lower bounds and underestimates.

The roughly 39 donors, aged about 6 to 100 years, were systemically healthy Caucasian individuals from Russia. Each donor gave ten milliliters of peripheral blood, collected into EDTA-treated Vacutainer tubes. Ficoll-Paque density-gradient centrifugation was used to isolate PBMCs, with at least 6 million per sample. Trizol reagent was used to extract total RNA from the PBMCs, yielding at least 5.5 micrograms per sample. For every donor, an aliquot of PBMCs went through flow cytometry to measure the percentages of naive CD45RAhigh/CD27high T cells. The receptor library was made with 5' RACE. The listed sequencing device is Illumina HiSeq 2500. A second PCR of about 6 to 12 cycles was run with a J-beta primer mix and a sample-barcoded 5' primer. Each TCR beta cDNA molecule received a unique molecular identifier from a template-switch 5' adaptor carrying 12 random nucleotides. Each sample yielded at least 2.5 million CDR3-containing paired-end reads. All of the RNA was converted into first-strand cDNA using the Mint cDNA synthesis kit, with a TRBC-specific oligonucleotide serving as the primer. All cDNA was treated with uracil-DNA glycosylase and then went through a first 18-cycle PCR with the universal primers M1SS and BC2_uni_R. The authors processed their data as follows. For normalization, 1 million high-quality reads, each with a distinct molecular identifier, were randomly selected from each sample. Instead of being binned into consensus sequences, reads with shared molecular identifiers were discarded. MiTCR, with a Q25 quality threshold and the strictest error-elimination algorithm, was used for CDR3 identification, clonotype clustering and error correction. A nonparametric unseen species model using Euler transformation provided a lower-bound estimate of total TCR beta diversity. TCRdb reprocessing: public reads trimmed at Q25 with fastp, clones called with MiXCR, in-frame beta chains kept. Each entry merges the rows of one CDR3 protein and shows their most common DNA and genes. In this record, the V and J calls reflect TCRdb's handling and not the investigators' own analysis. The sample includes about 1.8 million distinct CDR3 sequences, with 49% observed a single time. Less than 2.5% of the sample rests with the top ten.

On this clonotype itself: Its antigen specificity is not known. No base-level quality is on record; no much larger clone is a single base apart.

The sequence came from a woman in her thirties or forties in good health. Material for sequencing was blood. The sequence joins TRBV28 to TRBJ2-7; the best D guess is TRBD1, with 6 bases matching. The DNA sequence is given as TGTGCCAGCAGTTTAGGCAACAGGGTCTACGAGCAGTACTTC. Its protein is CASSLGNRVYEQYF. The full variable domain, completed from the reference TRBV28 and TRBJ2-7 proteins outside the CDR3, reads DVKVTQSSRYLVKRTGEKVFLECVQDMDHENMFWYRQDPGLGLRLIYFSYDVKMKEKGDIPEGYSVSREKKERFSLILESASTNQTSMYLCASSLGNRVYEQYFGPGTRLTVT.